What follows is one T cell receptor (beta chain) and its context. Its antigen is not identified. V lost 0 bases and J 5 bases, leaving 8 bases between the germline ends. Germline CDR1 and CDR2: LNHNV and YYDKDF (reference sequence). The CDR3 is 13 residues long. Repertoires were generated with immunoSEQ multiplex PCR, while TCRdb's copy carries only in-frame clones and drops some. The sample lists under 15,000 clones; roughly four fifths were seen once. This entry is derived from a study of a mutant IDH1 vaccine in newly diagnosed glioma. Study-wide background: It was at week 35 that visit V12 occurred, and at week 47 that visit V13 did.

Overall study results and limits: Vaccination induced immune responses in about 93% of patients.

Time point of the sample: week 47, end of study. In the vaccine, a single dose held 300 ug of the mutant IDH1 20-mer peptide, along with topical imiquimod. Each donor presented with a new WHO grade 3 or 4 astrocytoma that tested IDH1-mutant and showed ATRX loss. The specimen comprised PBMCs, sampled from a glioma patient whose treatment included an IDH1 peptide vaccine. V and J are TRBV15 and TRBJ2-7; D is unresolved. The TCR comes from a woman in her 40s with glioma. In DNA form, the CDR3 reads TGTGCCACCAGCAGAGATGGAATGGACGAGCAGTACTTC. Translation gives CATSRDGMDEQYF. The full variable domain, completed using reference TRBV15 and TRBJ2-7, is DAMVIQNPRYQVTQFGKPVTLSCSQTLNHNVMYWYQQKSSQAPKLLFHYYDKDFNNEADTPDNFQSRRPNTSFCFLDIRSPGLGDTAMYLCATSRDGMDEQYFGPGTRLTVT.